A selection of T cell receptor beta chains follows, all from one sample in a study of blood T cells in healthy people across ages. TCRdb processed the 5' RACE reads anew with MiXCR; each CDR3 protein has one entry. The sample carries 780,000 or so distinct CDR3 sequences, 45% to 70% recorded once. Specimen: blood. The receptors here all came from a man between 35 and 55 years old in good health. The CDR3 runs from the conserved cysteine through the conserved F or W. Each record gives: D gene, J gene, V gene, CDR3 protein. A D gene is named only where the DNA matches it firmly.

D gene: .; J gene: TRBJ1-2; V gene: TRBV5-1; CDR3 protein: CASSLYQNYGYTF
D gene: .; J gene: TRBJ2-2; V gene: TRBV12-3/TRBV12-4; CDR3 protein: CASSPHSTANTGELFF
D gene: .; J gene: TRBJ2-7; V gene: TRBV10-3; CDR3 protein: CAISDFSYNEQYF
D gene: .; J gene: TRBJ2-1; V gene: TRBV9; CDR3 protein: CASSVVMGSEQFF
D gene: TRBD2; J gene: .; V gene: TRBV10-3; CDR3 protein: CAITRTSGLKYEQYF
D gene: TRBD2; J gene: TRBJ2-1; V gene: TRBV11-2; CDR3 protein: CASSVRTGTSGSGEQFF
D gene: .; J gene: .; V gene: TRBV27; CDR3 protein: CASSFSAGSEQYF
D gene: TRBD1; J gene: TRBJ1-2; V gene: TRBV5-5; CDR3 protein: CASSYQGDWDGYTF
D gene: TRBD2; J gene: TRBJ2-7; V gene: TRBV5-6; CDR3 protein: CASSLRGTSGDTVYNEQYF
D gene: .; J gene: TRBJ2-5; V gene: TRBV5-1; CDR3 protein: CASSLAGAGEETQYF
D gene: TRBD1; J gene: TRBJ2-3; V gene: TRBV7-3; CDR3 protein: CASSFRARDRGHVDTQYF
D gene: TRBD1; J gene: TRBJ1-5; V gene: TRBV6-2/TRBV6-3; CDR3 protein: CASSKDRVLQHF
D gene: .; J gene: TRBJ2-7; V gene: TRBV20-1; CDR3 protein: CSARDAGVTQYF
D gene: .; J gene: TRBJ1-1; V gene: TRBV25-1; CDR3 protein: CASSEKSRNTEAFF
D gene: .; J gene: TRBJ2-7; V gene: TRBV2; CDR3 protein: CATRGSYEQYF
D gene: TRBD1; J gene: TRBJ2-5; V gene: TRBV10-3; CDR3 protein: CAIGQEETQYF
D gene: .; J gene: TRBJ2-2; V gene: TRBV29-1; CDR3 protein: CSAKGKLNTGELFF
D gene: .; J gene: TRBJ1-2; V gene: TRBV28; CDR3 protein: CASSPHTAGYGYTF
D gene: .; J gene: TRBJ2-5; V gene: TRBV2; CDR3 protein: CASRQVGETQYF
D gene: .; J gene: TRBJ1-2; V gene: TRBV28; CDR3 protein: CASSLLGNRGERSYTF
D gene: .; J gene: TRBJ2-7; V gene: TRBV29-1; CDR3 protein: CSVQEVSPSYEQYF
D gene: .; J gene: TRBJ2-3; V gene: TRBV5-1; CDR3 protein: CASSAGVGADTQYF
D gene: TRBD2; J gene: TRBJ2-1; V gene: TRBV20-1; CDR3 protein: CSASITSGTNEQFF
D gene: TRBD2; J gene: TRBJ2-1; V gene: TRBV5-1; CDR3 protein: CASSPLRGGINEQFF
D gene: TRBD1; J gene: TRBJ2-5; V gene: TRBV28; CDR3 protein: CASSSGQGVWETQYF
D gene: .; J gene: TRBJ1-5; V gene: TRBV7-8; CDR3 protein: CASSLTGASQPQHF
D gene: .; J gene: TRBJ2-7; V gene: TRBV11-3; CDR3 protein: CASSPGGLSSYEQYF
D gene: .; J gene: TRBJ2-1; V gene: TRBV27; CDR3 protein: CASSSDLGSYNEQFF
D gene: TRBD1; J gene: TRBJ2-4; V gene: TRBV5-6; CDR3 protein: CASSLGVQGAKNIQYF
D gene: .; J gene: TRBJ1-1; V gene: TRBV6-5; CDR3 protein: CASRDSPDNTEAFF
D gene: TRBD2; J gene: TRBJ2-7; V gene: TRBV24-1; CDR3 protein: CATSDKPGLAGEYEQYF
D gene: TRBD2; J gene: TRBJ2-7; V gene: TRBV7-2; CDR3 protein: CASSSSSGGYYEQYF
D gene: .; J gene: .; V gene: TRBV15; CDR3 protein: CATSRAGTIDEQYF
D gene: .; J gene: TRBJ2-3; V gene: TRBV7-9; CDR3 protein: CASSAREIRTDTQYF
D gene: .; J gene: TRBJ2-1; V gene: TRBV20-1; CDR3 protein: CSASRDNEQFF
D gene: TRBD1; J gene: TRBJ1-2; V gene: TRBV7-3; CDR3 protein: CASSLAPDRGRAYTF
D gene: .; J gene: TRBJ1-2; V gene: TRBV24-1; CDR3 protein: CATSDKDLGVYGYTF
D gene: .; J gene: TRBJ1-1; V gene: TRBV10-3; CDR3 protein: CAIWAPREEAFF
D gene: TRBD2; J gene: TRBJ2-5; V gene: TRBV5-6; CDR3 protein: CASSLGDSGKETQYF
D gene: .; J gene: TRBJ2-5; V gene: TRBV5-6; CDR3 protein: CASSSEVQETQYF
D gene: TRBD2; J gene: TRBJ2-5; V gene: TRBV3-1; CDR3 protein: CASSQPRALAGETQYF
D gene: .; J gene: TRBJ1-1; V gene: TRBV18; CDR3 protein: CASSPAGGSTEAFF
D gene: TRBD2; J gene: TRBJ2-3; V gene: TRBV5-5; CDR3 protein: CASSLAASGDTDTQYF
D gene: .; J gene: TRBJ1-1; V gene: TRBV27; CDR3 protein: CASSLDLAGNTEAFF
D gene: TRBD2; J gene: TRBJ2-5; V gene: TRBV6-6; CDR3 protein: CASTGGARETQYF